Below are 17 T cell receptor beta chains sequenced from a single sample in a study of cytotoxic CD8 clonotypes in ibrutinib-treated CLL. Using immunoSEQ multiplex PCR, the repertoire was profiled, and TCRdb retains in-frame clones only, with some absent. The table includes over 95,000 clones, approximately 58% detected once. Sequences were derived from PBMCs, sampled after 24 months of ibrutinib treatment. Source of these receptors: a human donor with chronic lymphocytic leukemia.

This clone was found a few times. The chain has TRBV29-1 and TRBJ1-1; 9 bases align to TRBD1. CDR1 and CDR2 (germline): SQVTM, ANQGSEA. This CDR3 is 14 amino acids long. Losses at the gene ends were 4 bases for V and 6 bases for J; bases not matched to a gene: 9. Written as DNA, the CDR3 is TGCAGCGTTGTCTCGGGACAGGGTGAAGCTGAAGCTTTCTTT. Translated: CSVVSGQGEAEAFF.

This chain links TRBV7-3 with TRBJ2-3; 8 nucleotides agree with TRBD2. After removal of 5 bases from V and 5 bases from J, the junction contained 15 bases not matched to a gene. In germline, CDR1 is SGHTA, CDR2 FQGTGA. The CDR3 length is 17 residues. The CDR3 reads CASSRGPRGGGKDTQYF. The CDR3 DNA reads TGTGCCAGCAGCCGCGGGCCCCGTGGCGGGGGGAAAGATACGCAGTATTTT.

The CDR3 region is CASRFGATTNEKLFF. CDR3 bases: TGTGCCAGCAGGTTCGGAGCCACAACTAATGAAAAACTGTTTTTT. The V call is TRBV5-6, the J call TRBJ1-4; D remains ambiguous. The CDR3 consists of 15 residues. V was trimmed by 5 bases and J by 0 bases, leaving 11 bases between them. Germline V gives CDR1 SGHDT, CDR2 YYEEEE.

The CDR3 nucleotides read TGTGCCAGCAGCGTAGGTCCCACCCCGGGGGAAAAACTGTTTTTT. Translated: CASSVGPTPGEKLFF. This chain links TRBV9 with TRBJ1-4; no definite D call. The CDR3 loop spans 15 amino acids. V lost 0 bases and J 8 bases, leaving 14 bases between the germline ends. Germline CDR1 and CDR2: SGDLS and YYNGEE.

The chain links TRBV6-1 to TRBJ2-4; 7 bases line up with TRBD1. The CDR3 contains 13 residues. Looked up from germline, CDR1 is MNHNS and CDR2 is SASEGT. Trimming took 3 bases from V and 11 from J; bases not matched to a gene: 7. The CDR3 region has the DNA TGTGCCAGCAGTGAGGGGACAGCCAACGTTCAGTACTTC. It yields the protein CASSEGTANVQYF.

This clone turned up a few times. The chain recombines TRBV10-2 with TRBJ2-2; 12 bases match TRBD2. The CDR3 spans 16 residues. Trimming removed 6 bases from V and 6 bases from J; junction bases left unmatched: 8. The germline V gene has CDR1 WSHSY and CDR2 SAAADI. The CDR3 region has the DNA TGCGCCAGCAGGACTAGCGGGGGCCTATTTGCCGGGGAGCTGTTTTTT. Protein product: CASRTSGGLFAGELFF.

V usage is TRBV5-1 and J usage is TRBJ1-6; D remains ambiguous. Trimming cost V 0 bases and J 8 bases, with 12 bases left between them. The CDR3 loop spans 15 amino acids. Germline V gene lookup returns CDR1 SGHRS and CDR2 YFSETQ. The DNA of the CDR3 is TGCGCCAGCAGCTTGGCCGGTGTTTCGTATTCACCCCTCCACTTT. Its protein is CASSLAGVSYSPLHF. The entire variable domain, with the rest obtained from reference TRBV5-1 and TRBJ1-6, is as follows: KAGVTQTPRYLIKTRGQQVTLSCSPISGHRSVSWYQQTPGQGLQFLFEYFSETQRNKGNFPGRFSGRQFSNSRSEMNVSTLELGDSALYLCASSLAGVSYSPLHFGNGTRLTVT.

DNA of the CDR3: TGTGCCAGCAGTTCCGCAAGCACCAATTCACCCCTCCACTTT. It encodes CASSSASTNSPLHF. The chain uses TRBV6-6 and TRBJ1-6; no definite D call. Germline V gene sequence: CDR1 MNHNY, CDR2 SVGAGI (reference sequence). Trimming left V 4 bases short and J 7 bases short, with 11 bases between. This CDR3 contains 14 residues.

In its sample, this clone was seen a few times. The V gene is TRBV9, the J gene TRBJ1-6, with D maybe TRBD1 (5 bases). Germline CDR1 SGDLS, CDR2 YYNGEE. The CDR3 loop spans 15 amino acids. Trimming removed 3 bases at V and 4 bases at J, with 11 bases between. CDR3 residues: CASSEGVGYNSPLHF. The CDR3 DNA reads as TGTGCCAGCAGCGAAGGGGTCGGATATAATTCACCCCTCCACTTT.

This clone was observed at least ten times. The chain combines TRBV29-1 with TRBJ1-2; 10 positions match TRBD1. This CDR3 contains 13 residues. The V gene's germline CDR1 is SQVTM and CDR2 ANQGSEA. With V trimmed by 6 bases and J by 4 bases, 5 bases remained unmatched. As DNA, the CDR3 is TGCAGCGTCTCTGACAGGGGGCCCTATGGCTACACCTTC. Protein: CSVSDRGPYGYTF.

In nucleotides, the CDR3 is TGTGCCAGCAGTTCCGGTGGCGAGCAGTACTTC. Protein sequence: CASSSGGEQYF. This chain uses TRBV6-5 with TRBJ2-7; D is undetermined. The CDR3 covers 11 residues. Trimming pared 4 bases from V and 6 bases from J, leaving 7 bases between. Germline V gene lookup returns CDR1 MNHEY and CDR2 SVGAGI.

The chain employs TRBV7-9 and TRBJ2-3; weak D call: TRBD2 (6 bases). The germline gives CDR1 SEHNR, CDR2 FQNEAQ (reference sequence). This CDR3 is 14 amino acids long. V was shortened by 3 bases and J by 6 bases, with 13 bases between the two germline ends. The chain's CDR3 is CASSLNSAGDTQYF. In nucleotides, the CDR3 is TGTGCCAGCAGCTTGAATAGTGCGGGGGATACGCAGTATTTT.

This chain uses TRBV9 with TRBJ1-1; D may be TRBD1 (6 bases). The V end lost 2 bases, the J end lost 4 bases, and 24 bases lay between the germline ends. This CDR3 has 18 amino acids. CDR1 is SGDLS and CDR2 is YYNGEE in the germline V gene. The CDR3 DNA sequence: TGTGCCAGCAGCGTGATCAGGACAGAACAACCGGGGGGCACTGAAGCTTTCTTT. As protein: CASSVIRTEQPGGTEAFF.

The V and J genes are TRBV6-1 and TRBJ2-7, with 7 positions matching TRBD1. The trim removed 3 bases at V and 2 bases at J, leaving 1 base unmatched. Germline lookup yields CDR1 MNHNS and CDR2 SASEGT. This CDR3 has 13 residues. The CDR3 DNA is TGTGCCAGCAGTGATGGGACAGCCTACGAGCAGTACTTC. The encoded protein is CASSDGTAYEQYF.

In this sample, this clone turned up once. The genes are TRBV7-2 and TRBJ2-3; 9 bases map to TRBD1. From germline, CDR1 is SGHTA and CDR2 FQGNSA. Unmatched junction bases numbered 5, after V lost 11 bases and J lost 2 bases. The CDR3 contains 13 residues. The CDR3 DNA follows: TGTGCCGGGACAGGGTATAACACAGATACGCAGTATTTT. Protein sequence: CAGTGYNTDTQYF.

The rearrangement joins TRBV29-1 to TRBJ1-2; weak D call: TRBD1 (5 bases). Trimming left V 6 bases short and J 4 bases short, with 12 bases between. Germline V CDR1 and CDR2: SQVTM, ANQGSEA. This CDR3 is 12 amino acids long. CDR3 protein: CSVTTGSYGYTF. Written as DNA, the CDR3 is TGCAGCGTCACTACAGGTTCCTATGGCTACACCTTC.

This clone was seen only a few times. The chain couples TRBV5-6 to TRBJ2-5, with TRBD2 matching 8 bases. With 3 bases clipped from V and 2 bases from J, the junction kept 3 bases outside the gene matches. CDR1 is SGHDT, CDR2 YYEEEE, per germline. The CDR3 contains 14 residues. CDR3 DNA sequence: TGTGCCAGCAGCTCCGGGACTAGGCAAGAGACCCAGTACTTC. Protein: CASSSGTRQETQYF. The whole variable domain, filled in from reference TRBV5-6 and TRBJ2-5, reads DAGVTQSPTHLIKTRGQQVTLRCSPKSGHDTVSWYQQALGQGPQFIFQYYEEEERQRGNFPDRFSGHQFPNYSSELNVNALLLGDSALYLCASSSGTRQETQYFGPGTRLLVL.